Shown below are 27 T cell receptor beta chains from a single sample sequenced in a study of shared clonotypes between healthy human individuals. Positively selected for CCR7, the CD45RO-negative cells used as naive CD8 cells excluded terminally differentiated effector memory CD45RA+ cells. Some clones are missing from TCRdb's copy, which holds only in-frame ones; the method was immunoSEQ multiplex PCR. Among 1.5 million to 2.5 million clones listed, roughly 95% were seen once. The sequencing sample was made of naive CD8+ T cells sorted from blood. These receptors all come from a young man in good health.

The CDR3 sequence is CASSPNGPDTEAFF. Here the CDR3 DNA reads TGTGCCAGCAGTCCTAACGGCCCGGACACTGAAGCTTTCTTT. V usage is TRBV27 and J usage is TRBJ1-1; D is uncertain. Trimming took 5 bases from V and 3 from J, leaving 13 bases between them. The CDR3 is 14 residues long. Germline CDR1 MNHEY, CDR2 SMNVEV (reference sequence).

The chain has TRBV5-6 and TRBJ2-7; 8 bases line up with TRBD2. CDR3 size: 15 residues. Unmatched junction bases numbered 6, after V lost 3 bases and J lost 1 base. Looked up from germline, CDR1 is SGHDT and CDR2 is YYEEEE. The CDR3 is CASSSTSAKSYEQYF. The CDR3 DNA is TGTGCCAGCAGCTCGACTAGCGCCAAATCCTACGAGCAGTACTTC.

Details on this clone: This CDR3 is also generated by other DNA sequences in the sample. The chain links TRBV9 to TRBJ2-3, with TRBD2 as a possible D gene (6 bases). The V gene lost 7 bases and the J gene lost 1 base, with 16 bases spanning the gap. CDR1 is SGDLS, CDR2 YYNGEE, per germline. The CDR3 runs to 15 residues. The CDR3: CASSDPGGGTDTQYF. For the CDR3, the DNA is TGTGCCAGCTCTGACCCCGGCGGGGGCACAGATACGCAGTATTTT.

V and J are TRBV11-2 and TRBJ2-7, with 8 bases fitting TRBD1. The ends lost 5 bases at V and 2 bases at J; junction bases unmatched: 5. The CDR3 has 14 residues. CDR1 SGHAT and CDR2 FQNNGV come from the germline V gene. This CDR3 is CASSHRTGPYEQYF. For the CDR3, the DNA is TGTGCCAGCAGCCATCGGACAGGGCCCTACGAGCAGTACTTC.

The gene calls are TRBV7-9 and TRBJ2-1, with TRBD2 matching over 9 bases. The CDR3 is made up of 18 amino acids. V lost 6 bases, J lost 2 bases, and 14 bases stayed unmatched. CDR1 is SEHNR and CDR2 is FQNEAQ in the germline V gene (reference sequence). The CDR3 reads CASRGGRAETTPYNEQFF. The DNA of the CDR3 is TGTGCCAGCAGGGGCGGGAGGGCTGAAACTACTCCCTACAATGAGCAGTTCTTC.

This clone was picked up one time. The CDR3 DNA sequence: TGTGCCAGCAGTTTCGGGCGGGTGCACAATGAGCAGTTCTTC. It yields the protein CASSFGRVHNEQFF. The chain links TRBV27 to TRBJ2-1; a possible D gene is TRBD2 (5 bases). Deletions cut 3 bases from V and 5 bases from J, with 11 bases between. Germline V lookup: CDR1 MNHEY, CDR2 SMNVEV (reference sequence). The CDR3 spans 14 residues.

The CDR3 protein is CSVEKLWDRDGEQFF. DNA of the CDR3: TGCAGCGTCGAAAAGTTATGGGACAGGGATGGGGAGCAGTTCTTC. The chain carries TRBV29-1 and TRBJ2-1; 9 bases map to TRBD1. Germline V lookup: CDR1 SQVTM, CDR2 ANQGSEA. With 6 bases clipped from V and 10 bases from J, the junction kept 16 bases outside the gene matches. This CDR3 comprises 15 residues.

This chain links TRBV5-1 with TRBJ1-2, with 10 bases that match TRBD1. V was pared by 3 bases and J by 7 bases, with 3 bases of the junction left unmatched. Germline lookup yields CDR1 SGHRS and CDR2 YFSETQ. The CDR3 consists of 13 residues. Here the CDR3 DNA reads TGCGCCAGCAGCTGGGGACAGGGGTTTGGCTACACCTTC. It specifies CASSWGQGFGYTF.

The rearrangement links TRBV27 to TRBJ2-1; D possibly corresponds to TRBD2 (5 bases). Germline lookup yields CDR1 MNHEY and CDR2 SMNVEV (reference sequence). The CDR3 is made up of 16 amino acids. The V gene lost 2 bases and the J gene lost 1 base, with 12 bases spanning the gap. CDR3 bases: TGTGCCAGCAGTTTAATATCCAGCGGTTCCTACAATGAGCAGTTCTTC. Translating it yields CASSLISSGSYNEQFF.

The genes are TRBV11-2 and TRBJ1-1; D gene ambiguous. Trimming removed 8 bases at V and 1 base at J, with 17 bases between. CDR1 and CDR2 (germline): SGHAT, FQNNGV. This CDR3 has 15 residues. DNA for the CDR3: TGTGCCAGCCCTACCCGAGCGGGCTCGAACACTGAAGCTTTCTTT. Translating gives CASPTRAGSNTEAFF. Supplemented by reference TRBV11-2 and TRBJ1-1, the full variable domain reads EAGVAQSPRYKIIEKRQSVAFWCNPISGHATLYWYQQILGQGPKLLIQFQNNGVVDDSQLPKDRFSAERLKGVDSTLKIQPAKLEDSAVYLCASPTRAGSNTEAFFGQGTRLTVV.

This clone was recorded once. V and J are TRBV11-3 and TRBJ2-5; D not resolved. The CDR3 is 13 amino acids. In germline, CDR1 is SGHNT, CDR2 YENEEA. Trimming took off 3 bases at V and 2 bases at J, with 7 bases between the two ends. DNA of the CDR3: TGTGCCAGCAGCTTCAACATGCAAGAGACCCAGTACTTC. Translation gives CASSFNMQETQYF.

The CDR3 DNA reads TGCAGCGTTGAATACCCGGGAGGGGCAGATACGCAGTATTTT. Translated, it gives CSVEYPGGADTQYF. The V and J genes are TRBV29-1 and TRBJ2-3; 8 nucleotides match TRBD2. Germline V gene data show CDR1 as SQVTM and CDR2 as ANQGSEA. Losses at the gene ends were 2 bases for V and 4 bases for J; bases not matched to a gene: 5. This CDR3 has 14 residues.

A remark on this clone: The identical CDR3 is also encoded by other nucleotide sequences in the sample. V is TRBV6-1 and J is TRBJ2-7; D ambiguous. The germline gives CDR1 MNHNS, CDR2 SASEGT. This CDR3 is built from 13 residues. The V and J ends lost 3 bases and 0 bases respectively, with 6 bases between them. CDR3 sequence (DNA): TGTGCCAGCAGTGAGGTTAGCTCCTACGAGCAGTACTTC. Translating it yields CASSEVSSYEQYF.

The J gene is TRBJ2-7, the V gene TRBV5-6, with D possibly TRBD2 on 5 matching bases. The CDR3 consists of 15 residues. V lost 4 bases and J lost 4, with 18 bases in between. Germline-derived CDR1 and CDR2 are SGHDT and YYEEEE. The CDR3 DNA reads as TGTGCCAGCAGCCTTGACGGCAGCGGACCTTACGAGCAGTACTTC. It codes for CASSLDGSGPYEQYF.

The CDR3 loop reads CASSRDREDYTF. The CDR3 bases are TGTGCCAGCAGTCGAGACAGGGAGGACTACACCTTC. The gene calls are TRBV6-1 and TRBJ1-2; TRBD1 aligns across 7 bases. Germline lookup yields CDR1 MNHNS and CDR2 SASEGT. The CDR3 is made up of 12 amino acids. J lost 10 bases, V lost 5 bases, and 7 bases had no gene match.

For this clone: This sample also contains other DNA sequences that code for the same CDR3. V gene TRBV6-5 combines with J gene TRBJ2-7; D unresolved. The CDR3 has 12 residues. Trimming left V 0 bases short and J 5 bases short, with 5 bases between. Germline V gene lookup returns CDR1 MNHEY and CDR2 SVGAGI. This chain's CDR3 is CASSYSPHEQYF. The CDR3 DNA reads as TGTGCCAGCAGTTACTCCCCACACGAGCAGTACTTC.

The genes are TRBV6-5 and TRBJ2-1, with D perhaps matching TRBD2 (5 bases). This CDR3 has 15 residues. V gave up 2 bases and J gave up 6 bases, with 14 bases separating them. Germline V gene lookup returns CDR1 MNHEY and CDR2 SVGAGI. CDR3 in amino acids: CASSYGLRGGNEQFF. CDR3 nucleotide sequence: TGTGCCAGCAGTTACGGGTTACGGGGTGGCAATGAGCAGTTCTTC.

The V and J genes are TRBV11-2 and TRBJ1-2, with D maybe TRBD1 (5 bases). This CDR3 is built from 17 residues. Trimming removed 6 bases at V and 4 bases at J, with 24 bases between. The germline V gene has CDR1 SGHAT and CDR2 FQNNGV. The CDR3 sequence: CASRPPLKGGASYGYTF. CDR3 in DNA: TGTGCCAGCAGACCACCGCTTAAAGGAGGGGCGAGCTATGGCTACACCTTC.

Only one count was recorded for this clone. In DNA, the CDR3 is TGCGCCAGCAGTGAAGGGGGGGGGATGAACACTGAAGCTTTCTTT. As protein: CASSEGGGMNTEAFF. The chain has TRBV10-1 and TRBJ1-1; possibly TRBD1 for D (6 bases). This CDR3 contains 15 residues. Per the germline V gene, CDR1 is WNHNN and CDR2 is SYGVQD (reference sequence). V was clipped by 3 bases and J by 0 bases, with 11 bases between them.

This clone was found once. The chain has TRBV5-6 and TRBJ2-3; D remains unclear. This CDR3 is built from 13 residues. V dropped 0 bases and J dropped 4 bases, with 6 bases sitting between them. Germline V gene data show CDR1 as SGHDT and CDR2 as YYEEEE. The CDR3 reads CASSLEESDTQYF. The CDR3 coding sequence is TGTGCCAGCAGCTTGGAAGAATCAGATACGCAGTATTTT. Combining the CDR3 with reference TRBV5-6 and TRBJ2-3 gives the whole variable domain DAGVTQSPTHLIKTRGQQVTLRCSPKSGHDTVSWYQQALGQGPQFIFQYYEEEERQRGNFPDRFSGHQFPNYSSELNVNALLLGDSALYLCASSLEESDTQYFGPGTRLTVL.

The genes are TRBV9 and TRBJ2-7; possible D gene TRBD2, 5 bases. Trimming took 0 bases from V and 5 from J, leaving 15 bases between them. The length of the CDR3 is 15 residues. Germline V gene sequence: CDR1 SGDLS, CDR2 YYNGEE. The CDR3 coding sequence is TGTGCCAGCAGCGTAGGCCGGACTCTGGCCCACGAGCAGTACTTC. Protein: CASSVGRTLAHEQYF.

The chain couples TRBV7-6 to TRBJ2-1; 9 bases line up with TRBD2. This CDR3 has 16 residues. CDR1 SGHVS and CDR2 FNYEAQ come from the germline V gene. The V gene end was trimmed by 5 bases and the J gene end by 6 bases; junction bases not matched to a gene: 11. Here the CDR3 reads CASSLDSGRRGNEQFF. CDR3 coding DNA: TGTGCCAGCAGCCTTGATAGCGGGAGACGGGGCAATGAGCAGTTCTTC.

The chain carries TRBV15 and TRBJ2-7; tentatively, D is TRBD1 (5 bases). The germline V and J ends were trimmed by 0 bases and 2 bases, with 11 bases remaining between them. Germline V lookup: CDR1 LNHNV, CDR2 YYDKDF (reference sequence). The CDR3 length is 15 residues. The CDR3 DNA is TGTGCCACCAGCAGAGATCGCCAGGGCACCTACGAGCAGTACTTC. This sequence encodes CATSRDRQGTYEQYF.

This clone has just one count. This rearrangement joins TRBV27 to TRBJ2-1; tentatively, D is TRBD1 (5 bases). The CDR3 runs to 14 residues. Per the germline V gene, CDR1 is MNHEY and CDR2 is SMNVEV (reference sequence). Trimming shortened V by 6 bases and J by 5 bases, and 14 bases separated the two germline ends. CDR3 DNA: TGTGCCAGCAGACGCCCGACAGAGAACAATGAGCAGTTCTTC. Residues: CASRRPTENNEQFF.

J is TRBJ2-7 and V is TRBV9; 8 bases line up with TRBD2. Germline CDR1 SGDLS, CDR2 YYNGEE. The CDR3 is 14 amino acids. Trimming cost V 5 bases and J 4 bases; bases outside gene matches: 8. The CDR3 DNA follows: TGTGCCAGCAGTATTAGCGGGGACGGATACGAGCAGTACTTC. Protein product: CASSISGDGYEQYF.

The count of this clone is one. The CDR3 DNA reads TGTGCCTGGAGTCCCCCTCCCAATGAGCAGTTCTTC. Protein: CAWSPPPNEQFF. The genes are TRBV30 and TRBJ2-1; no clear D gene. CDR1 GTSNPN and CDR2 SVGIG come from the germline V gene (reference sequence). V lost 2 bases and J 6 bases, leaving 8 bases between the germline ends. The length of the CDR3 is 12 residues.

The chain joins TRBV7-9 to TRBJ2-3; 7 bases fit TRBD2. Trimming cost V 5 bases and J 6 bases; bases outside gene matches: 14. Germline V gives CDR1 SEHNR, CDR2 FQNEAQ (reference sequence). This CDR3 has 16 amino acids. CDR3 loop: CASSLGLADTRDTQYF. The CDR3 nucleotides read TGTGCCAGCAGCCTGGGGCTAGCGGACACAAGGGATACGCAGTATTTT.